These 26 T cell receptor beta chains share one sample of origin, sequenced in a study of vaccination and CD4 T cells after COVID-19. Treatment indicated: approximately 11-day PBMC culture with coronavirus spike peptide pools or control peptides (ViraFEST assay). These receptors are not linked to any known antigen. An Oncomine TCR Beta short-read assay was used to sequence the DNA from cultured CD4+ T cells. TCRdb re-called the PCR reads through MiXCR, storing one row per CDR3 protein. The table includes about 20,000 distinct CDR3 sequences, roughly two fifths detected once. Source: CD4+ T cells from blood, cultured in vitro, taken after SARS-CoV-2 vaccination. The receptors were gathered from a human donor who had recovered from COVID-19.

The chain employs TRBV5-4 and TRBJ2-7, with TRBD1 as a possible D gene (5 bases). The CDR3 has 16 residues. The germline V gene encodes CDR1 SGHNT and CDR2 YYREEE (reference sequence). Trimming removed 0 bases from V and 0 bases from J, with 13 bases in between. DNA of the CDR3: TGTGCCAGCAGCTTGGGTGGGGCATCTGGCTCCTACGAGCAGTACTTC. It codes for CASSLGGASGSYEQYF.

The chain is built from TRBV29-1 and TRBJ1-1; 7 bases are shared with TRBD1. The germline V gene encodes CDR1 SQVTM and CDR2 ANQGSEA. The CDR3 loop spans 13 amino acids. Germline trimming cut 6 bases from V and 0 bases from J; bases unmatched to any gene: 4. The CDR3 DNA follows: TGCAGCGTCCAGGGGGTTCTGAACACTGAAGCTTTCTTT. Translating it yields CSVQGVLNTEAFF. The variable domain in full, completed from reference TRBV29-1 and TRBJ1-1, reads SAVISQKPSRDICQRGTSLTIQCQVDSQVTMMFWYRQQPGQSLTLIATANQGSEATYESGFVIDKFPISRPNLTFSTLTVSNMSPEDSSIYLCSVQGVLNTEAFFGQGTRLTVV.

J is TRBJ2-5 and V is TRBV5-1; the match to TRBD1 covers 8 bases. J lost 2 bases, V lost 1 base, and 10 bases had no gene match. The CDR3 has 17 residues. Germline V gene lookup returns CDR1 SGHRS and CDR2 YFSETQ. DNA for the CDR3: TGCGCCAGCAGCTTGAATAAGGCAGGGGGCTCTCAAGAGACCCAGTACTTC. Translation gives CASSLNKAGGSQETQYF. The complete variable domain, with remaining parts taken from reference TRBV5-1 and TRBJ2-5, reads KAGVTQTPRYLIKTRGQQVTLSCSPISGHRSVSWYQQTPGQGLQFLFEYFSETQRNKGNFPGRFSGRQFSNSRSEMNVSTLELGDSALYLCASSLNKAGGSQETQYFGPGTRLLVL.

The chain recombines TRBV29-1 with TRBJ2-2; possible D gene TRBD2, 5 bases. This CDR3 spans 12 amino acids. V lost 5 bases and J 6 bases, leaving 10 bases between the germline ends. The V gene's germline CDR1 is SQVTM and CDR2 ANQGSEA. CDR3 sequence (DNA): TGCAGCGTTTGGGAGTTATCCGGGGAGCTGTTTTTT. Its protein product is CSVWELSGELFF.

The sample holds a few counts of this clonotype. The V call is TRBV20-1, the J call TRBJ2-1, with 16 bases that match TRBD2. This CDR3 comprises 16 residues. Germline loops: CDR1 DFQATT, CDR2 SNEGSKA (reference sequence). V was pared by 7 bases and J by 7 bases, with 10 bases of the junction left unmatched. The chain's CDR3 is CSVGGTSGGAGNEQFF. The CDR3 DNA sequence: TGCAGTGTCGGCGGGACTAGCGGGGGGGCGGGGAATGAGCAGTTCTTC.

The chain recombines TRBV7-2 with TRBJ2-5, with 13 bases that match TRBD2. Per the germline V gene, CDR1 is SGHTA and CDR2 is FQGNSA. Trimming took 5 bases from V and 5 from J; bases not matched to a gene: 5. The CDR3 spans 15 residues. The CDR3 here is CASSKTSGRSETQYF. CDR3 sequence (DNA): TGTGCCAGCAGCAAGACTAGCGGGAGGTCGGAGACCCAGTACTTC.

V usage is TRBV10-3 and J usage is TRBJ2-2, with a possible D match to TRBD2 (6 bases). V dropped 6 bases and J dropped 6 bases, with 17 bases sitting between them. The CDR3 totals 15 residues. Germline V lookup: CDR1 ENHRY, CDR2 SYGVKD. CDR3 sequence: CAISRSPGGPGELFF. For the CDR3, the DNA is TGTGCCATCAGCAGAAGTCCCGGGGGTCCCGGGGAGCTGTTTTTT.

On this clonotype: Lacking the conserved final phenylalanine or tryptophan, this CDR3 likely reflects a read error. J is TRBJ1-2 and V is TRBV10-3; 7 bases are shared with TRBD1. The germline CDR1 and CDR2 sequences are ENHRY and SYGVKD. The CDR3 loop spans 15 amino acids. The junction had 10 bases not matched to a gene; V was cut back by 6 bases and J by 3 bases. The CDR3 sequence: CAISPTGKADYGYTL. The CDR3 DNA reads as TGTGCCATCAGCCCGACAGGGAAGGCCGACTATGGCTACACCCTC.

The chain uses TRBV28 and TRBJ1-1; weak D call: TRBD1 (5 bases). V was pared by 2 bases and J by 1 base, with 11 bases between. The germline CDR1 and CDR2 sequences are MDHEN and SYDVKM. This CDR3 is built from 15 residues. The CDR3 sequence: CASSLLDSANTEAFF. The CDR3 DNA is TGTGCCAGCAGTTTACTCGACAGTGCGAACACTGAAGCTTTCTTT.

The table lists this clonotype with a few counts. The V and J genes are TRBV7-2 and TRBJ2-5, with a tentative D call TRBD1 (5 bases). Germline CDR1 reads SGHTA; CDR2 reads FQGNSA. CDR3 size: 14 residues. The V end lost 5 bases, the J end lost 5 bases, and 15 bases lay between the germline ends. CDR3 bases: TGTGCCAGCAGCGCAACATCAGGGATGGAGACCCAGTACTTC. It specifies CASSATSGMETQYF.

CDR3 in amino acids: CASRWGDEQFF. The CDR3 DNA is TGTGCCAGTCGATGGGGCGATGAGCAGTTCTTC. The chain joins TRBV19 to TRBJ2-1, with D perhaps matching TRBD1 (5 bases). The CDR3 is 11 residues long. Looked up from germline, CDR1 is LNHDA and CDR2 is SQIVND (reference sequence). V was cut by 8 bases and J by 8 bases, with 10 bases left in between.

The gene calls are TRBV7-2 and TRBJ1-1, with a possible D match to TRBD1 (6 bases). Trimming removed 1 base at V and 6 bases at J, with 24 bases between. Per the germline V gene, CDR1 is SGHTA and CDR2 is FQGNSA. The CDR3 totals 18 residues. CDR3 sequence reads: CASSLGVRGSVMGAEAFF. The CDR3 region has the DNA TGTGCCAGCAGCTTAGGGGTTAGGGGGAGCGTTATGGGCGCTGAAGCTTTCTTT.

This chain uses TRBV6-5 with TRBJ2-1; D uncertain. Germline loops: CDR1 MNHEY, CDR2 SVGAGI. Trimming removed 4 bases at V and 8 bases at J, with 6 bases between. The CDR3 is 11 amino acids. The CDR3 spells CASSFEHEQFF. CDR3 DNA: TGTGCCAGCAGTTTCGAGCATGAGCAGTTCTTC.

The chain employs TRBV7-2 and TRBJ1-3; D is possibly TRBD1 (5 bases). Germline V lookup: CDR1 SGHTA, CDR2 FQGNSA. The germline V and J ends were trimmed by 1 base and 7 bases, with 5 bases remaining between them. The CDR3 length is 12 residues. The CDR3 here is CASSLDRNTIYF. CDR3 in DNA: TGTGCCAGCAGCTTAGACAGGAACACCATATATTTT.

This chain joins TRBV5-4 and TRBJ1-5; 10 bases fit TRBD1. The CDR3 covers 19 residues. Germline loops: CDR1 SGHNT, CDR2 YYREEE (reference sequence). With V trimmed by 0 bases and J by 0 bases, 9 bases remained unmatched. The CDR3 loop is CASSLGQGAILYSNQPQHF. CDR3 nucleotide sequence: TGTGCCAGCAGCTTGGGACAGGGGGCGATCCTCTATAGCAATCAGCCCCAGCATTTT.

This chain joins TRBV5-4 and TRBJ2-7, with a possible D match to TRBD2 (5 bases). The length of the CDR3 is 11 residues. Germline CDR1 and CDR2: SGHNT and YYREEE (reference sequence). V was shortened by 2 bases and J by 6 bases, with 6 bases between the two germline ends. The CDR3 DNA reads TGTGCCAGCAGCTTAGAGGGCGAGCAGTACTTC. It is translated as CASSLEGEQYF.

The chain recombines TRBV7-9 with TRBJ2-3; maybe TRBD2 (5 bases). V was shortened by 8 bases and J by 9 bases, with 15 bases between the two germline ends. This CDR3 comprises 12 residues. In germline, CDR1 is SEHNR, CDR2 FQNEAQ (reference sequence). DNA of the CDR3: TGTGCCAGCTCTATCGGGCCGGGGACGCAGTATTTT. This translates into CASSIGPGTQYF.

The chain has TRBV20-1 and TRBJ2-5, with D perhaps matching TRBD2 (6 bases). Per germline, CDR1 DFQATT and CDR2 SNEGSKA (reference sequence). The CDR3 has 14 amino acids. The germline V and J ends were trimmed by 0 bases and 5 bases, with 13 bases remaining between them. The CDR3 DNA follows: TGCAGTGCTAGAGATCGGGTAGGAGGGGAGACCCAGTACTTC. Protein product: CSARDRVGGETQYF.

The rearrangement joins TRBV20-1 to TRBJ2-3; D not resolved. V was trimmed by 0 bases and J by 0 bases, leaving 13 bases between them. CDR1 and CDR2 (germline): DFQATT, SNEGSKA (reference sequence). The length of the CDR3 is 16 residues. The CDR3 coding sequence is TGCAGTGCTAGAGATCTGACGGGCCCTAGCACAGATACGCAGTATTTT. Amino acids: CSARDLTGPSTDTQYF.

The CDR3: CASSPGFYEQYF. The CDR3 nucleotides read TGTGCCAGCAGTCCCGGATTCTACGAGCAGTACTTC. This chain uses TRBV6-1 with TRBJ2-7; no clear D gene. There are 12 residues in the CDR3. The germline gives CDR1 MNHNS, CDR2 SASEGT. V was pared by 5 bases and J by 3 bases, with 8 bases between.

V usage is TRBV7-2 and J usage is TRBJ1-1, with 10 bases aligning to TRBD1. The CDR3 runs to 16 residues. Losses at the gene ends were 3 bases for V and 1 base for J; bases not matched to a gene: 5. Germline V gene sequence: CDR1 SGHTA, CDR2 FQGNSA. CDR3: CASSLGTGVANTEAFF. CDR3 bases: TGTGCCAGCAGCTTGGGGACAGGGGTCGCGAACACTGAAGCTTTCTTT.

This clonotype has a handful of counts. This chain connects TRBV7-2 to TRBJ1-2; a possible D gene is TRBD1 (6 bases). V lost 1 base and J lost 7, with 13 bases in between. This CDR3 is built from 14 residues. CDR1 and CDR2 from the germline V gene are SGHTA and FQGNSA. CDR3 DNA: TGTGCCAGCAGCTTAGACAGGGCTCGGCGTGGCTACACCTTC. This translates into CASSLDRARRGYTF.

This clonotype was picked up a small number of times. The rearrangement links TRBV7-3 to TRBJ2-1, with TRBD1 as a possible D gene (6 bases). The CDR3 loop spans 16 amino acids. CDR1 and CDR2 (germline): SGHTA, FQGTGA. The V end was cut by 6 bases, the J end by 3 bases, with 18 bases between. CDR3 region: CASRSPGVSHYNEQFF. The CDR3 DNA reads TGTGCCAGCAGGTCCCCAGGGGTCTCCCACTACAATGAGCAGTTCTTC.

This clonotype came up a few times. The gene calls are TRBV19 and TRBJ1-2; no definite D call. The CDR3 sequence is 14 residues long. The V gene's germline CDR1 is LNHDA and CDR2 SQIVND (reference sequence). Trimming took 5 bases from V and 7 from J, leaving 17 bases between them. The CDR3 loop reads CASSPPLRAVGYTF. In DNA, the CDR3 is TGTGCCAGTAGTCCCCCTTTGCGGGCGGTTGGCTACACCTTC. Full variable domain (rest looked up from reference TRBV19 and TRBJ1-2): DGGITQSPKYLFRKEGQNVTLSCEQNLNHDAMYWYRQDPGQGLRLIYYSQIVNDFQKGDIAEGYSVSREKKESFPLTVTSAQKNPTAFYLCASSPPLRAVGYTFGSGTRLTVV.

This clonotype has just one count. The CDR3 loop reads CASSPLSGLAGVTDTQYF. CDR3 DNA sequence: TGTGCCAGCAGCCCCCTCTCGGGACTAGCGGGGGTAACAGATACGCAGTATTTT. This sequence joins TRBV12-3 or TRBV12-4 and TRBJ2-3, with 14 bases aligning to TRBD2. The CDR3 is 18 amino acids. V lost 6 bases to trimming and J lost 3 bases; unmatched junction nucleotides: 11.

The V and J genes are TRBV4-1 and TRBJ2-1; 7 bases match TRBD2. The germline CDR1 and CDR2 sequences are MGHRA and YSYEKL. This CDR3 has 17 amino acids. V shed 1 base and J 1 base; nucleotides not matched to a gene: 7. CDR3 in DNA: TGCGCCAGCAGCCAAGTTGGGCGGGAGAGGTCCTACAATGAGCAGTTCTTC. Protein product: CASSQVGRERSYNEQFF.